The 27 T cell receptor beta chains in this list originate from one sample, sequenced in a study of blood T cell repertoires in COVID-19. Produced via immunoSEQ multiplex PCR; TCRdb's table is partial and in-frame only. The sample yields more than 200,000 clones, approximately 80% seen once. Sample: peripheral blood. Receptors originate from an elderly woman with acute or convalescent COVID-19.

V is TRBV6-2 or TRBV6-3 and J is TRBJ2-2; 9 bases are a match to TRBD1. This CDR3 region has 17 residues. CDR1 and CDR2 (germline): MNHEY, SVGEGT. The V gene end was trimmed by 5 bases and the J gene end by 8 bases; junction bases not matched to a gene: 15. CDR3 coding DNA: TGTGCCAGCAGTCCCTCCGGGACAGGGATATTCTTAGGGGAGCTGTTTTTT. Translation gives CASSPSGTGIFLGELFF.

With respect to this clone: At one of its ends the junction is not consistent with the germline gene, which may arise from a read error. The V call is TRBV5-4, the J call TRBJ2-5; 7 bases line up with TRBD2. CDR1 SGHNT and CDR2 YYREEE come from the germline V gene (reference sequence). CDR3 size: 11 residues. Here the CDR3 DNA reads TGTGCCAGCAGCTTCGGGGAGGGACTGCACTTC. This gives the protein CASSFGEGLHF.

Only a few counts were recorded for this clone. This chain joins TRBV6-5 and TRBJ1-5; TRBD1 is a possible D gene (5 bases). CDR1 is MNHEY and CDR2 is SVGAGI in the germline V gene. Trimming left V 8 bases short and J 2 bases short, with 13 bases between. The CDR3 is 14 residues long. CDR3 DNA: TGTGCCAGCCGGAGGGGAGACGGCAATCAGCCCCAGCATTTT. Translating it yields CASRRGDGNQPQHF.

This chain links TRBV3-1 (or the pseudogene TRBV3-2) with TRBJ2-5; a weak D match, TRBD2 (5 bases). With 7 bases removed from V and 5 bases from J, the gap between germline ends came to 8 bases. The CDR3 contains 11 residues. Germline V gives CDR1 LGHDT, CDR2 YNNKEL (reference sequence). CDR3 region: CASKRGETQYF. DNA of the CDR3: TGTGCCAGCAAACGGGGTGAGACCCAGTACTTC.

The chain is built from TRBV25-1 and TRBJ2-7, with D unresolved. V was clipped by 4 bases and J by 6 bases, with 16 bases between them. In germline, CDR1 is MGHDK, CDR2 SYGVNS. The CDR3 covers 14 residues. Here the CDR3 DNA reads TGTGCCAGCAGTGCTCCTAAAATGACGGGCGAGCAGTACTTC. This sequence encodes CASSAPKMTGEQYF.

The chain is built from TRBV7-2 and TRBJ2-7; D gene ambiguous. Germline V lookup: CDR1 SGHTA, CDR2 FQGNSA. The CDR3 spans 15 residues. V was trimmed by 1 base and J by 0 bases, leaving 10 bases between them. The CDR3 loop reads CASSLVSRNSYEQYF. CDR3 sequence (DNA): TGTGCCAGCAGCTTAGTCAGCAGGAACTCCTACGAGCAGTACTTC.

The genes are TRBV30 and TRBJ1-2; D is uncertain. Germline V CDR1 and CDR2: GTSNPN, SVGIG (reference sequence). The CDR3 is made up of 13 amino acids. The germline V and J ends were trimmed by 2 bases and 2 bases, with 9 bases remaining between them. This CDR3 is CAWSYGQNYGYTF. CDR3 DNA sequence: TGTGCCTGGAGTTATGGGCAGAACTATGGCTACACCTTC.

The V and J genes are TRBV30 and TRBJ2-2; 8 nucleotides agree with TRBD2. The CDR3 extends over 14 amino acids. Per germline, CDR1 GTSNPN and CDR2 SVGIG (reference sequence). V trimming: 8 bases; J trimming: 4 bases; junction bases outside the gene matches: 9. CDR3 bases: TGTGCCGGGGTCGGGGGGGGACTCACCGGGGAGCTGTTTTTT. This gives the protein CAGVGGGLTGELFF.

The CDR3 protein is CASSLAGATYEQYF. The CDR3 DNA follows: TGTGCCAGCAGCTTAGCAGGGGCTACCTACGAGCAGTACTTC. The gene calls are TRBV7-2 and TRBJ2-7, with TRBD1 as a possible D gene (5 bases). Trimming cost V 0 bases and J 2 bases, with 8 bases left between them. The CDR3 runs to 14 residues. Germline V gene data show CDR1 as SGHTA and CDR2 as FQGNSA.

The rearrangement uses TRBV30 and TRBJ1-3; D is uncertain. The CDR3 loop spans 13 amino acids. The germline V gene has CDR1 GTSNPN and CDR2 SVGIG (reference sequence). V lost 3 bases to trimming and J lost 3 bases, with 9 bases between them. In nucleotides, the CDR3 is TGTGCCTGGAGCGGGAGGCTTGGAAACACCATATATTTT. It is translated as CAWSGRLGNTIYF.

This rearrangement joins TRBV7-9 to TRBJ1-4; the match to TRBD1 covers 10 bases. With V trimmed by 1 base and J by 0 bases, 2 bases remained unmatched. CDR3 length: 17 amino acids. CDR1 is SEHNR, CDR2 FQNEAQ, per germline (reference sequence). The DNA for the CDR3 is TGTGCCAGCAGCTTAGGTGGGACAGGGGCAACTAATGAAAAACTGTTTTTT. It codes for CASSLGGTGATNEKLFF.

The chain employs TRBV6-1 and TRBJ2-7; D is perhaps TRBD2 (6 bases). The germline gives CDR1 MNHNS, CDR2 SASEGT. CDR3 length equals 13 residues. V shed 3 bases and J shed 2 bases, with 8 bases lying between them. In DNA, the CDR3 is TGTGCCAGCAGTGACGCGGGACCCTACGAGCAGTACTTC. Its protein is CASSDAGPYEQYF.

The chain carries TRBV3-1 (or the pseudogene TRBV3-2) and TRBJ2-7; the match to TRBD2 covers 7 bases. V trimming: 1 base; J trimming: 5 bases; junction bases outside the gene matches: 5. CDR1 and CDR2 (germline): LGHDT, YNNKEL (reference sequence). The CDR3 contains 14 residues. CDR3 bases: TGTGCCAGCAGCCAAGGGACTAGTCCCCACGAGCAGTACTTC. This gives the protein CASSQGTSPHEQYF.

This chain joins TRBV6-5 and TRBJ1-1; D gene uncertain. V lost 6 bases, J lost 0 bases, and 8 bases lay in between. This CDR3 comprises 13 residues. Germline CDR1 is MNHEY and CDR2 is SVGAGI. The CDR3 loop reads CASREGLNTEAFF. CDR3 nucleotide sequence: TGTGCCAGCAGGGAGGGCCTGAACACTGAAGCTTTCTTT.

The rearrangement joins TRBV18 to TRBJ2-1; D perhaps matches TRBD1 (6 bases). V lost 0 bases and J 3 bases, leaving 18 bases between the germline ends. CDR1 and CDR2 (germline): KGHSH, LQKENI. This CDR3 is 18 amino acids long. The CDR3 loop reads CASSPPVGSSRGYNEQFF. The CDR3 nucleotides are TGTGCCAGCTCACCACCAGTAGGCTCTAGCAGGGGCTACAATGAGCAGTTCTTC.

Turning to this clone: In the same sample, other DNA sequences code for this CDR3. The chain combines TRBV25-1 with TRBJ1-2; perhaps TRBD1 as D (5 bases). The CDR3 has 14 residues. Deletions cut 0 bases from V and 4 bases from J, with 9 bases between. Germline CDR1 reads MGHDK; CDR2 reads SYGVNS. The CDR3 reads CASSEYGGIYGYTF. CDR3 bases: TGTGCCAGCAGTGAATACGGGGGGATCTATGGCTACACCTTC.

This sequence joins TRBV2 and TRBJ2-2; 8 bases agree with TRBD2. There are 15 residues in the CDR3. Germline V gene data show CDR1 as SNHLY and CDR2 as FYNNEI. V was pared by 8 bases and J by 3 bases, with 8 bases of the junction left unmatched. The CDR3 DNA reads TGTGCCAGCGAGGGACTAGAAGCAGACACCGGGGAGCTGTTTTTT. Protein: CASEGLEADTGELFF.

This chain links TRBV4-1 with TRBJ2-2, with TRBD1 matching over 8 bases. Germline assignment: CDR1 MGHRA and CDR2 YSYEKL. The V gene end was trimmed by 4 bases and the J gene end by 0 bases; junction bases not matched to a gene: 4. The CDR3 has 16 residues. The CDR3 DNA reads TGCGCCAGCAGCCCACGACAGGGGCCGAACACCGGGGAGCTGTTTTTT. Translation: CASSPRQGPNTGELFF.

The rearrangement joins TRBV30 to TRBJ1-4; D is unclear. The germline V gene encodes CDR1 GTSNPN and CDR2 SVGIG (reference sequence). CDR3 length equals 13 residues. V lost 0 bases to trimming and J lost 4 bases, with 6 bases between them. CDR3 sequence: CAWSVHHNEKLFF. CDR3 coding DNA: TGTGCCTGGAGTGTACACCATAATGAAAAACTGTTTTTT.

This chain joins TRBV3-1 (or the pseudogene TRBV3-2) and TRBJ2-2, with a tentative D call TRBD1 (6 bases). The CDR3 sequence is 13 residues long. CDR1 is LGHDT, CDR2 YNNKEL, per germline (reference sequence). The V end lost 4 bases, the J end lost 4 bases, and 7 bases lay between the germline ends. The CDR3 loop reads CASSRGGTGELFF. DNA for the CDR3: TGTGCCAGCAGCCGAGGGGGCACCGGGGAGCTGTTTTTT.

The V gene is TRBV28, the J gene TRBJ2-1, with 12 bases lining up with TRBD2. The V gene's germline CDR1 is MDHEN and CDR2 SYDVKM. CDR3 length: 15 residues. Trimming at V came to 5 bases and at J to 8 bases, leaving 7 bases not matched to a gene. The CDR3 loop is CASSLAGGPFDEQFF. For the CDR3, the DNA is TGTGCCAGCAGTCTAGCGGGAGGGCCGTTCGATGAGCAGTTCTTC. Looking up the rest from reference TRBV28 and TRBJ2-1 gives the full variable domain: DVKVTQSSRYLVKRTGEKVFLECVQDMDHENMFWYRQDPGLGLRLIYFSYDVKMKEKGDIPEGYSVSREKKERFSLILESASTNQTSMYLCASSLAGGPFDEQFFGPGTRLTVL.

V gene TRBV13 combines with J gene TRBJ2-3; 16 positions agree with TRBD2. CDR3 length: 21 residues. V lost 4 bases, J lost 0 bases, and 13 bases stayed unmatched. Germline V CDR1 and CDR2: PRHDT, FYEKMQ (reference sequence). The CDR3 region has the DNA TGTGCCAGCAGCTCCGTCCCGGGACTAGCGGGAGGGGGATTAAGCACAGATACGCAGTATTTT. Translated: CASSSVPGLAGGGLSTDTQYF.

The chain recombines TRBV14 with TRBJ1-1, with D possibly matching TRBD1 (5 bases). The length of the CDR3 is 15 residues. Germline CDR1 is SGHDN and CDR2 is FVKESK. The germline V and J ends were trimmed by 4 bases and 7 bases, with 19 bases remaining between them. This chain's CDR3 is CASSPKPETAFEAFF. Written as DNA, the CDR3 is TGTGCCAGCAGCCCCAAGCCCGAGACAGCATTTGAAGCTTTCTTT.

V and J are TRBV7-3 and TRBJ2-1, with D possibly TRBD2 on 7 matching bases. With 5 bases removed from V and 5 bases from J, the gap between germline ends came to 16 bases. From germline, CDR1 is SGHTA and CDR2 FQGTGA. The CDR3 runs 15 residues. In nucleotides, the CDR3 is TGTGCCAGCAGCCTATATGGGGGGGACAACAATGAGCAGTTCTTC. Amino acids: CASSLYGGDNNEQFF.

The CDR3 here is CASSVESTDTQYF. CDR3 nucleotides: TGTGCCAGCAGTGTAGAATCCACAGATACGCAGTATTTT. This chain connects TRBV6-4 to TRBJ2-3, with D uncertain. V was cut by 4 bases and J by 2 bases, with 7 bases left in between. The CDR3 spans 13 residues. CDR1 and CDR2 from the germline V gene are MRHNA and SNTAGT.

This chain links TRBV19 with TRBJ2-5, with D possibly TRBD1 on 6 matching bases. This CDR3 has 12 residues. V lost 5 bases, J lost 6 bases, and 10 bases lay in between. Germline CDR1 LNHDA, CDR2 SQIVND (reference sequence). This CDR3 is CASSADRQTQYF. In DNA form, the CDR3 reads TGTGCCAGTAGTGCGGACAGACAGACCCAGTACTTC. The full variable domain, in which reference TRBV19 and TRBJ2-5 provide the parts outside the CDR3, is DGGITQSPKYLFRKEGQNVTLSCEQNLNHDAMYWYRQDPGQGLRLIYYSQIVNDFQKGDIAEGYSVSREKKESFPLTVTSAQKNPTAFYLCASSADRQTQYFGPGTRLLVL.

Only one count was recorded for this clone. The chain uses TRBV9 and TRBJ2-3; 12 bases are shared with TRBD2. V was clipped by 0 bases and J by 4 bases; unmatched bases: 3. Germline lookup yields CDR1 SGDLS and CDR2 YYNGEE. The CDR3 spans 16 residues. CDR3 nucleotide sequence: TGTGCCAGCAGCGTAGGGCTAGCGGGAGGGGCAGATACGCAGTATTTT. Its protein is CASSVGLAGGADTQYF.